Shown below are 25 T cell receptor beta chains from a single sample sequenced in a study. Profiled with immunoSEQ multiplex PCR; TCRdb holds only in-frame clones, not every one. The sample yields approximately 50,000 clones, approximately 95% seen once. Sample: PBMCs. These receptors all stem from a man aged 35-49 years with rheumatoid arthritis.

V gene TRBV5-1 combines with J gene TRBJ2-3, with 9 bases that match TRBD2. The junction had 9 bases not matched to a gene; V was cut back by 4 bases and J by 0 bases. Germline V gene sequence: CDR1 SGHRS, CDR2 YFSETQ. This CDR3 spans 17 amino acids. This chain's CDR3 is CASSRQTTSGSTDTQYF. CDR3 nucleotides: TGCGCCAGCAGCCGACAAACTACTAGCGGGAGCACAGATACGCAGTATTTT.

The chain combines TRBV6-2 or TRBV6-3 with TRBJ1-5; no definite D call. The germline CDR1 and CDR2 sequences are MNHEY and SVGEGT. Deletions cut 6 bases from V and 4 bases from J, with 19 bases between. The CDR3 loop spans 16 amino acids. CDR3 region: CASSPRGSRRNQPQHF. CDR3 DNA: TGTGCCAGCAGCCCTCGAGGCAGCAGGAGGAATCAGCCCCAGCATTTT.

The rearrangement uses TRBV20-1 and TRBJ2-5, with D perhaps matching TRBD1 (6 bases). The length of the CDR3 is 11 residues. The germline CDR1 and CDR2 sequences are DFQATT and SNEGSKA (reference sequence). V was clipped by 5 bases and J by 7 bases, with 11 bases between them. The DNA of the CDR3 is TGCAGTGCTCCCGCACAGGGGACCCAGTACTTC. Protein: CSAPAQGTQYF.

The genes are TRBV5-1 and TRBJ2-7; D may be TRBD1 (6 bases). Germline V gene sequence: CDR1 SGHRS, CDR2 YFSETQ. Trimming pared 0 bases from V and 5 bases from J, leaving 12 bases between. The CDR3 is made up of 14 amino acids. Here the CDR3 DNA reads TGCGCCAGCAGCTTGGTTCAGGGGAGTGACGAGCAGTACTTC. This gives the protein CASSLVQGSDEQYF.

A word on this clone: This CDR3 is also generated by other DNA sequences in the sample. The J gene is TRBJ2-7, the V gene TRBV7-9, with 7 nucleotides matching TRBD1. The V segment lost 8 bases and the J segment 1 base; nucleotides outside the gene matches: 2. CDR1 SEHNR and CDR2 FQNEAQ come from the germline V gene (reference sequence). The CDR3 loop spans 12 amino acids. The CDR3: CASRDSSYEQYF. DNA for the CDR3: TGTGCCAGCCGGGACAGTTCCTACGAGCAGTACTTC. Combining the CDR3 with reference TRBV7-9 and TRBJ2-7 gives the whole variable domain DTGVSQNPRHKITKRGQNVTFRCDPISEHNRLYWYRQTLGQGPEFLTYFQNEAQLEKSRLLSDRFSAERPKGSFSTLEIQRTEQGDSAMYLCASRDSSYEQYFGPGTRLTVT.

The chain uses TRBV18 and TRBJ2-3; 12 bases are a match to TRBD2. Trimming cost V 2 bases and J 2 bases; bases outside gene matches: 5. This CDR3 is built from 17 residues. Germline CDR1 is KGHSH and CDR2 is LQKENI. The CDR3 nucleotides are TGTGCCAGCTCACCAGGACTAGCGGGACTAAACACAGATACGCAGTATTTT. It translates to CASSPGLAGLNTDTQYF.

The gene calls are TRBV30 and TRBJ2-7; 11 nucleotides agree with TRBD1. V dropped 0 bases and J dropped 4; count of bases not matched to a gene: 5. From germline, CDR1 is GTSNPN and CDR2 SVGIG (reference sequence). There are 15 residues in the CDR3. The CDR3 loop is CAWSVPDRGRYEQYF. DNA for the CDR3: TGTGCCTGGAGTGTACCGGACAGGGGGCGATACGAGCAGTACTTC.

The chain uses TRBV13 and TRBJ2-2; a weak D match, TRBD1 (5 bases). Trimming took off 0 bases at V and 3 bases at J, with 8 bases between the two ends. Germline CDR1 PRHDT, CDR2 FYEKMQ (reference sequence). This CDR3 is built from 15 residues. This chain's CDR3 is CASSLGQGYTGELFF. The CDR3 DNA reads TGTGCCAGCAGCTTAGGCCAGGGTTACACCGGGGAGCTGTTTTTT. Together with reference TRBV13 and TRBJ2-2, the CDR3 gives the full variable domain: AAGVIQSPRHLIKEKRETATLKCYPIPRHDTVYWYQQGPGQDPQFLISFYEKMQSDKGSIPDRFSAQQFSDYHSELNMSSLELGDSALYFCASSLGQGYTGELFFGEGSRLTVL.

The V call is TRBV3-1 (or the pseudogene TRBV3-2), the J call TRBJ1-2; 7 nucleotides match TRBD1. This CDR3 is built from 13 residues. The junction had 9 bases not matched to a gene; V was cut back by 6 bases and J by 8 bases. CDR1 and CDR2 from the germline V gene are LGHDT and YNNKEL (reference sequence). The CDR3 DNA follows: TGTGCCAGCAGAGATACAGGGGTGAGGGGCTACACCTTC. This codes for CASRDTGVRGYTF.

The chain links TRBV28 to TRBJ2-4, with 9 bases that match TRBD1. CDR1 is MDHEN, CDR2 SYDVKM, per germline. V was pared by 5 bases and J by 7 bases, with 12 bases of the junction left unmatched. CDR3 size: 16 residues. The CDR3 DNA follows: TGTGCCAGCAGTCCGCCTTCCGGGACAGGGTTCAACATTCAGTACTTC. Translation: CASSPPSGTGFNIQYF. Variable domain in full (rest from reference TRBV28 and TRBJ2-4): DVKVTQSSRYLVKRTGEKVFLECVQDMDHENMFWYRQDPGLGLRLIYFSYDVKMKEKGDIPEGYSVSREKKERFSLILESASTNQTSMYLCASSPPSGTGFNIQYFGAGTRLSVL.

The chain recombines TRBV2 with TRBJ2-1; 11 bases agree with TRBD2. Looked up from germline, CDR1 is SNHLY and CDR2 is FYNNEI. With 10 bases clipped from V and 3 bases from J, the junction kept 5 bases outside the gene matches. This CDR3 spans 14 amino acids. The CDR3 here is CATLTSGSYNEQFF. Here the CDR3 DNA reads TGTGCCACCCTCACTAGCGGGAGCTACAATGAGCAGTTCTTC.

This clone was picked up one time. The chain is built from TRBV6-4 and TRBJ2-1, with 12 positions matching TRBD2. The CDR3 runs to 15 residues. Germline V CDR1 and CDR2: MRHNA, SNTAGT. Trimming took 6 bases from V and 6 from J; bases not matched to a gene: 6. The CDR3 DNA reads TGTGCCAGCAGCCTGCTAGCGGGGGGGCTCAATGAGCAGTTCTTC. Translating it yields CASSLLAGGLNEQFF.

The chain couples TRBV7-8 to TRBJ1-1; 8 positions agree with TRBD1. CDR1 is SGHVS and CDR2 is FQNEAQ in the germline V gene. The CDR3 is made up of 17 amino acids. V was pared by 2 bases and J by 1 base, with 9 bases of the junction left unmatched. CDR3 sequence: CASSLRQGRRENTEAFF. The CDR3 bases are TGTGCCAGCAGCTTACGACAGGGGCGCCGGGAGAACACTGAAGCTTTCTTT.

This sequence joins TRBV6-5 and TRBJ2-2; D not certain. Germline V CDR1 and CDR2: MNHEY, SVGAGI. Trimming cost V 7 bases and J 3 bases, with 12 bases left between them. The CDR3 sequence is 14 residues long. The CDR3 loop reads CASTWGTHTGELFF. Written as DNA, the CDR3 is TGTGCCAGCACTTGGGGAACTCACACCGGGGAGCTGTTTTTT.

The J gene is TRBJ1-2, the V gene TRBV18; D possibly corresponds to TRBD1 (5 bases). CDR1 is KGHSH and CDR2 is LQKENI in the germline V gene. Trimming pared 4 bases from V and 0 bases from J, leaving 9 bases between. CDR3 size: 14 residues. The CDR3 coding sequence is TGTGCCAGCTCACGGGACCCAGCTAACTATGGCTACACCTTC. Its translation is CASSRDPANYGYTF.

The CDR3 bases are TGTGCCAGCAGTGAATCGGGGATCCGCCCCTTTAATGAGCAGTTCTTC. Its translation: CASSESGIRPFNEQFF. This sequence joins TRBV25-1 and TRBJ2-1; perhaps TRBD2 as D (5 bases). This CDR3 spans 16 amino acids. V was trimmed by 1 base and J by 7 bases, leaving 17 bases between them. Germline V gives CDR1 MGHDK, CDR2 SYGVNS.

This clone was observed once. The CDR3 is CANGTYEQYF. In DNA form, the CDR3 reads TGTGCCAACGGGACTTACGAGCAGTACTTC. The gene calls are TRBV5-8 and TRBJ2-7, with a weak D call TRBD2 (6 bases). The germline V and J ends were trimmed by 9 bases and 4 bases, with 8 bases remaining between them. Germline V gives CDR1 SGHTS, CDR2 YDEGEE. The CDR3 is made up of 10 amino acids.

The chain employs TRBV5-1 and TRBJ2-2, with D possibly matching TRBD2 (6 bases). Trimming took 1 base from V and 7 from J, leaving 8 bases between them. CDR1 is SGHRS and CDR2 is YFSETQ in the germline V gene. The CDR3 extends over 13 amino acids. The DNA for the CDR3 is TGCGCCAGCAGCTTGCAGGGACTCGGGGAGCTGTTTTTT. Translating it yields CASSLQGLGELFF.

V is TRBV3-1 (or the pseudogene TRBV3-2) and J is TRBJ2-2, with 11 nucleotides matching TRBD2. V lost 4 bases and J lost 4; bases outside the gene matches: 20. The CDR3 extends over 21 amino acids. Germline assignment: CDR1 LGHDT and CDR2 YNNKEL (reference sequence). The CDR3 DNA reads TGTGCCAGCAGCCGGGACCTCTCAGGACTAGCGGGCCGCCGGGGCACCGGGGAGCTGTTTTTT. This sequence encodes CASSRDLSGLAGRRGTGELFF.

DNA of the CDR3: TGTGCCAGCAGTTTCCATGGACAGTATAGCAATCAGCCCCAGCATTTT. As protein: CASSFHGQYSNQPQHF. This rearrangement joins TRBV28 to TRBJ1-5; D perhaps matches TRBD1 (6 bases). The CDR3 totals 16 residues. The germline CDR1 and CDR2 sequences are MDHEN and SYDVKM. Trimming shortened V by 3 bases and J by 0 bases, and 12 bases separated the two germline ends.

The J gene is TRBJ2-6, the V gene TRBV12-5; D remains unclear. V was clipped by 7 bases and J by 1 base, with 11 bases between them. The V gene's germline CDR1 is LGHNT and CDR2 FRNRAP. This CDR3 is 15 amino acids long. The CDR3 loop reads CASANSRSGANVLTF. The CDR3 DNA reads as TGTGCTAGTGCCAACTCACGATCTGGGGCCAACGTCCTGACTTTC.

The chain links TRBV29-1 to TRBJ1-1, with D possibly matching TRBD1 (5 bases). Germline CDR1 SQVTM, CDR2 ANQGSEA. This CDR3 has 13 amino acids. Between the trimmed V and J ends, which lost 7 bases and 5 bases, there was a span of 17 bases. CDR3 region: CSAVQGASTEAFF. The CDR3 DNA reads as TGCAGCGCGGTGCAGGGCGCGAGTACTGAAGCTTTCTTT.

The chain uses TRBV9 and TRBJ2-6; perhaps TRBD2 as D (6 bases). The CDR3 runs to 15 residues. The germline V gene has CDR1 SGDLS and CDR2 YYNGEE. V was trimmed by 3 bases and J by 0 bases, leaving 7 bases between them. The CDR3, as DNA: TGTGCCAGCAGCGCGGGGGTCTCTGGGGCCAACGTCCTGACTTTC. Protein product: CASSAGVSGANVLTF.

In DNA form, the CDR3 reads TGTGCCAGCAGTTTAGCGGGGGGAGGGGAAGCTTTCTTT. This sequence encodes CASSLAGGGEAFF. V usage is TRBV12-3 or TRBV12-4 and J usage is TRBJ1-1; D is perhaps TRBD1 (5 bases). Deletions cut 0 bases from V and 8 bases from J, with 10 bases between. The CDR3 is made up of 13 amino acids.

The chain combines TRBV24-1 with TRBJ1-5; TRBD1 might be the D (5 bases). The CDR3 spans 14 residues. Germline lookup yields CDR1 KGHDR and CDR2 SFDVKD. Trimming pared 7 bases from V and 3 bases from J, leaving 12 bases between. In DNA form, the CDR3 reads TGTGCCACCAGGTCTCAGGGAGACAATCAGCCCCAGCATTTT. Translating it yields CATRSQGDNQPQHF.